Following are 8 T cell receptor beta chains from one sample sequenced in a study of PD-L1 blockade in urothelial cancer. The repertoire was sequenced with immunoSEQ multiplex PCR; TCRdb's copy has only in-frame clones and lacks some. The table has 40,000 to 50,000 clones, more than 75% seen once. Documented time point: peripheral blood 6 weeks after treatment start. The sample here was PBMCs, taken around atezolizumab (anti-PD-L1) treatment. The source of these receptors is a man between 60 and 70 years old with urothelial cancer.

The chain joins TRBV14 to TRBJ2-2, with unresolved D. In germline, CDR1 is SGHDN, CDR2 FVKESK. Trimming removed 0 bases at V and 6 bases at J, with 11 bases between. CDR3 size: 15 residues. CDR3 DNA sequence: TGTGCCAGCAGCCAAGATCGAACGGGTTCCGGGGAGCTGTTTTTT. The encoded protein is CASSQDRTGSGELFF.

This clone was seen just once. CDR3 in DNA: TGTGCCAGCAGCCCTCCGGGACTCGAGGATGAGCAGTTCTTC. It yields the protein CASSPPGLEDEQFF. The chain uses TRBV9 and TRBJ2-1, with D maybe TRBD2 (6 bases). CDR3 length equals 14 residues. The V end lost 4 bases, the J end lost 8 bases, and 16 bases lay between the germline ends. Germline-derived CDR1 and CDR2 are SGDLS and YYNGEE.

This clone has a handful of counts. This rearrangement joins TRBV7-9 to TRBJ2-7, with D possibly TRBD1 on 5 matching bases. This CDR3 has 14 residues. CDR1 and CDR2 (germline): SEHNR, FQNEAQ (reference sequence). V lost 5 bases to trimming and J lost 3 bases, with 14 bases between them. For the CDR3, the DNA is TGTGCCAGCAGCCCTCCCCTGGGGCACTACGAGCAGTACTTC. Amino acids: CASSPPLGHYEQYF.

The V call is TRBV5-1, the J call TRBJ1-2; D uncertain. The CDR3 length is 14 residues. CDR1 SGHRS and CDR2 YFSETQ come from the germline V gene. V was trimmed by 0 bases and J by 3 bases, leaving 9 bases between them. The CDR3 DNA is TGCGCCAGCAGCTTGGCCGTAGCAGACTATGGCTACACCTTC. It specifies CASSLAVADYGYTF.

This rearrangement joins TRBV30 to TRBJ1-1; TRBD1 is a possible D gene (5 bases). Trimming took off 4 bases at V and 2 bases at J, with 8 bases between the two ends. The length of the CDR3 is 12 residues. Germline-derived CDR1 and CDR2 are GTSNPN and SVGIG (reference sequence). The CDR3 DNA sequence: TGTGCCTGGAACAGGAGAAACACTGAAGCTTTCTTT. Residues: CAWNRRNTEAFF.

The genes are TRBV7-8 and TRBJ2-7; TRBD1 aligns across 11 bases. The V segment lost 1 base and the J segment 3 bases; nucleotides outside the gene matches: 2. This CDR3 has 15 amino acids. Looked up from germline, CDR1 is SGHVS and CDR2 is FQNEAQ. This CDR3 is CASSLGDRGFYEQYF. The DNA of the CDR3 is TGTGCCAGCAGCTTAGGGGACAGGGGGTTCTACGAGCAGTACTTC.

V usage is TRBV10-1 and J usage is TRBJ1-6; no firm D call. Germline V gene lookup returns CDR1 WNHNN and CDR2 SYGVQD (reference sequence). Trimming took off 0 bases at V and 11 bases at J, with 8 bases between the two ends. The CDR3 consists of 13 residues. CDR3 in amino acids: CASSESEFTPLHF. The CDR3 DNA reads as TGCGCCAGCAGTGAGTCCGAGTTTACACCCCTCCACTTT.

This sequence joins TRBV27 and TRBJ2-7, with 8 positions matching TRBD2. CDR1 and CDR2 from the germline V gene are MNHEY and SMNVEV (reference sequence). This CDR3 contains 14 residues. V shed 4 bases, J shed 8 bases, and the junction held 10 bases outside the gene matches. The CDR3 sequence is CASSSHDSGEKQYF. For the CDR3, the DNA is TGTGCCAGCAGTTCTCATGATAGCGGGGAAAAGCAGTACTTC.